This T cell receptor (beta chain) derives from a study of circulating CD8 cells and anti-PD-1 response in melanoma. As concerns this clonotype: What it binds is unknown. A much larger clone lies one base from this, so it may be a read error.

Live CD3+CD8+TCRalphabeta+ cells were sorted into four subsets by PD-1 and/or TIGIT. Study-wide findings and caveats: DNEG was most diverse; TIGIT repertoires were least diverse.

TCR libraries were prepared from 15 ng of total RNA with the QIAseq Immune Repertoire TCR panel. From the reads, TCRdb called clonotypes with MiXCR, one entry per CDR3 protein. The table shows fewer than 550 distinct CDR3 sequences, with roughly a tenth occurring only once. The V end was cut by 3 bases, the J end by 6 bases, with 12 bases between. The CDR3 is 12 amino acids. From germline, CDR1 is DFQATT and CDR2 SNEGSKA (reference sequence). This chain joins TRBV20-1 and TRBJ2-7; D call uncertain. The TCR originated in a human donor with melanoma. Sequenced here: CD8+ T cells from PBMCs, sampled at baseline or after one month of anti-PD-1 therapy (not recorded which). This CDR3 is CSASEETFEQYF. The CDR3 DNA follows: TGCAGTGCTAGTGAGGAGACCTTCGAGCAGTACTTC.